This section outlines one T cell receptor (beta chain) sequence together with its context. Germline CDR1 MGHRA, CDR2 YSYEKL. The length of the CDR3 is 15 residues. Unmatched junction bases numbered 9, after V lost 4 bases and J lost 6 bases. The entry originates in a study of blood T cell repertoires in COVID-19. Study-level background: Specimens from acute and convalescent COVID-19 originated in the United States, Italy and Spain. Sources were T cells, B-cell-depleted T cells, or PBMCs; the material itself was cDNA or gDNA.

In the study's own analysis: How many nucleated cells were present was estimated from reference gene primer amplification. Sequenced by immunoSEQ multiplex PCR; TCRdb stores in-frame clones only, minus some. The V and J calls and clone size were taken over from that table, and D and trimming were inferred from the DNA. The profile covers 40,000 or so clones, with approximately 80% appearing a single time and around 4.9% taken by the ten largest. This sequence joins TRBV4-1 and TRBJ2-3; 8 bases fit TRBD2. Input material: peripheral blood. This TCR came from a man in his forties or fifties with active COVID-19. Written as DNA, the CDR3 is TGCGCCAGCAGCCTCGGAGCGGGGGTATATGATACGCAGTATTTT. The encoded protein is CASSLGAGVYDTQYF.